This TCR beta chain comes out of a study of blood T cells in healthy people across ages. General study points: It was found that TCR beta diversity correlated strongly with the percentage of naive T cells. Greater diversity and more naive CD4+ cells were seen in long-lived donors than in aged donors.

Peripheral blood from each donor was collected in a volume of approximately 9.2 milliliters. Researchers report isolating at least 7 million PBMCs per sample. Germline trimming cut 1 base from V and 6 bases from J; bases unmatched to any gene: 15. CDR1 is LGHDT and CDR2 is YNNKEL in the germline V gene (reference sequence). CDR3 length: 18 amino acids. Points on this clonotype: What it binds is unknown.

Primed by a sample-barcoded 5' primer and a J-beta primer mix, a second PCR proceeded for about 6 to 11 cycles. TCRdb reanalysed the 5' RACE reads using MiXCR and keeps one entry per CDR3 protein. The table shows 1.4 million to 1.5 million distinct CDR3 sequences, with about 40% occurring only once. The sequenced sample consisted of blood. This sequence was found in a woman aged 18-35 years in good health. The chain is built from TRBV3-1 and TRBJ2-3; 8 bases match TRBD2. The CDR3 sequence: CASSQGSAGGASSDTQYF. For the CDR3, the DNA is TGTGCCAGCAGCCAAGGGTCCGCCGGGGGGGCCTCTTCGGATACGCAGTATTTT.